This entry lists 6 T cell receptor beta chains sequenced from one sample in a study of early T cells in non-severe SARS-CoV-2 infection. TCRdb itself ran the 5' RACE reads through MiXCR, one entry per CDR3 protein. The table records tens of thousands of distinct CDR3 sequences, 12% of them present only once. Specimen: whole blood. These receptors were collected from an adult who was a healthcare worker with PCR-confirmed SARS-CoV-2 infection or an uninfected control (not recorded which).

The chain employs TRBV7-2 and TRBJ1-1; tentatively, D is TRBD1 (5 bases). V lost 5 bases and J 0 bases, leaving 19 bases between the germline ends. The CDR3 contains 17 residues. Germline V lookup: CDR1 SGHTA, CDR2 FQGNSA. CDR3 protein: CASSPAGTLRVNTEAFF. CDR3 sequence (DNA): TGTGCCAGCAGCCCGGCAGGGACCCTGAGGGTGAACACTGAAGCTTTCTTT.

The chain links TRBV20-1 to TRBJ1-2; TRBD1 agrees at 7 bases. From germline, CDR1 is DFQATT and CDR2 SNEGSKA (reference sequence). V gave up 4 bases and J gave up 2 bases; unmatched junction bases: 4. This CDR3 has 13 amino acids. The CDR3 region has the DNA TGCAGTGCTAAGTGGGGACAGAACTATGGCTACACCTTC. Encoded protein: CSAKWGQNYGYTF.

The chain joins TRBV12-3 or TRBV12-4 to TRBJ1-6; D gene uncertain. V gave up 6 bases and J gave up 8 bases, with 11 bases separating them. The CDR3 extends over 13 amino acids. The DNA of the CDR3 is TGTGCCAGCAGGCGGGGTATTTATTCACCCCTCCACTTT. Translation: CASRRGIYSPLHF.

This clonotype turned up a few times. The CDR3 protein is CASSLWGVDGELFF. The CDR3 DNA sequence: TGTGCCAGCAGTTTATGGGGGGTGGACGGGGAGCTGTTTTTT. The chain carries TRBV27 and TRBJ2-2, with D tentatively TRBD2 (6 bases). The CDR3 loop spans 14 amino acids. The V gene's germline CDR1 is MNHEY and CDR2 SMNVEV (reference sequence). The germline V and J ends were trimmed by 1 base and 7 bases, with 10 bases remaining between them.

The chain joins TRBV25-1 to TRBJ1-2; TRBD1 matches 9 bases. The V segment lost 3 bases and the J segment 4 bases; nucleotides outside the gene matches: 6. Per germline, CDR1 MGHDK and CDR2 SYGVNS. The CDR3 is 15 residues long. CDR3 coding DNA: TGTGCCAGCAGTGAGGGACAGGGCCGGCGCTATGGCTACACCTTC. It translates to CASSEGQGRRYGYTF.

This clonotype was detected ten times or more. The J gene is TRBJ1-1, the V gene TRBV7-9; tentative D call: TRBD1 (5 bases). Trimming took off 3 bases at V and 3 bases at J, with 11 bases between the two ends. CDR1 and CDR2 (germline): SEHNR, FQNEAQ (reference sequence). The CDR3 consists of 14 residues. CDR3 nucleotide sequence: TGTGCCAGCAGCTTCCCATTGGGGGACACTGAAGCTTTCTTT. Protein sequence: CASSFPLGDTEAFF.